This T cell receptor (beta chain) was profiled in a study of early T cells in non-severe SARS-CoV-2 infection. Each CDR3 protein is one row after TCRdb ran MiXCR on the 5' RACE reads. The profile shows 83,000 or so distinct CDR3 sequences, 10% of them singletons. Germline V gene sequence: CDR1 LNHDA, CDR2 SQIVND (reference sequence). J lost 4 bases, V lost 3 bases, and 5 bases had no gene match. The CDR3 consists of 14 residues. This clonotype was sampled from an adult who was a healthcare worker with PCR-confirmed SARS-CoV-2 infection or an uninfected control (not recorded which). The V call is TRBV19, the J call TRBJ2-5; 7 bases map to TRBD2. Source: whole blood, taken at baseline. Written as DNA, the CDR3 is TGTGCCAGTAGTATCGGGACTACTGGAGAGACCCAGTACTTC. Encoded protein: CASSIGTTGETQYF.